A single sample is the source of the 32 T cell receptor beta chains below, sequenced in a study of a mutant IDH1 vaccine in newly diagnosed glioma. Time point specified: week 11, during vaccination. In every dose of vaccine, 300 ug of mutant IDH1 20-mer peptide was given alongside topical imiquimod. These TCRs' antigens remain unknown. Libraries were prepared by immunoSEQ multiplex PCR; TCRdb keeps only in-frame clonotypes and omits some of them. The sample contains about 40,000 clones, about 83% of which appear only once. The sequenced sample was PBMCs, obtained from a glioma patient whose treatment included an IDH1 peptide vaccine. All receptors come from a middle-aged man with glioma.

V gene TRBV4-1 combines with J gene TRBJ2-2, with D maybe TRBD2 (6 bases). Germline V gives CDR1 MGHRA, CDR2 YSYEKL. V was pared by 4 bases and J by 7 bases, with 13 bases between. The CDR3 consists of 14 residues. DNA for the CDR3: TGCGCCAGCAGCCTAAACTCGGAGGGCGGGGAGCTGTTTTTT. Encoded protein: CASSLNSEGGELFF.

The genes are TRBV6-6 and TRBJ2-7, with 7 bases identical to TRBD1. Unmatched junction bases numbered 11, after V lost 6 bases and J lost 3 bases. The CDR3 is 15 amino acids. Per the germline V gene, CDR1 is MNHNY and CDR2 is SVGAGI (reference sequence). Here the CDR3 reads CASSRDPGQFYEQYF. For the CDR3, the DNA is TGTGCCAGCAGCCGGGATCCGGGACAGTTCTACGAGCAGTACTTC.

The chain carries TRBV6-6 and TRBJ2-1; D possibly corresponds to TRBD1 (5 bases). The germline gives CDR1 MNHNY, CDR2 SVGAGI (reference sequence). V was trimmed by 0 bases and J by 4 bases, leaving 7 bases between them. The CDR3 contains 14 residues. CDR3 loop: CASSYSGQYNEQFF. In DNA form, the CDR3 reads TGTGCCAGCAGTTACTCAGGACAATACAATGAGCAGTTCTTC.

The chain uses TRBV10-3 and TRBJ2-3; 8 bases fit TRBD2. This CDR3 region has 15 residues. Germline V gene sequence: CDR1 ENHRY, CDR2 SYGVKD. V trimming: 6 bases; J trimming: 1 base; junction bases outside the gene matches: 6. The DNA of the CDR3 is TGTGCCATCAGAGAACCGGGACTAGGCACAGATACGCAGTATTTT. Protein sequence: CAIREPGLGTDTQYF.

The gene calls are TRBV18 and TRBJ2-7; D may be TRBD1 (5 bases). Trimming shortened V by 1 base and J by 5 bases, and 9 bases separated the two germline ends. The CDR3 extends over 13 amino acids. CDR1 is KGHSH and CDR2 is LQKENI in the germline V gene. CDR3 in DNA: TGTGCCAGCTCACCACGGGCAGGGAACGAGCAGTACTTC. The encoded protein is CASSPRAGNEQYF.

This chain joins TRBV27 and TRBJ2-7, with 7 bases aligning to TRBD2. From germline, CDR1 is MNHEY and CDR2 SMNVEV (reference sequence). The CDR3 runs to 13 residues. Trimming cost V 6 bases and J 3 bases; bases outside gene matches: 5. DNA of the CDR3: TGTGCCAGCAGCTCTAGCGGAAACTACGAGCAGTACTTC. Translating gives CASSSSGNYEQYF.

J is TRBJ2-5 and V is TRBV28; D ambiguous. Germline V CDR1 and CDR2: MDHEN, SYDVKM. The CDR3 contains 10 residues. V was shortened by 7 bases and J by 5 bases, with 5 bases between the two germline ends. CDR3 coding DNA: TGTGCCAGCAAGGAGGAGACCCAGTACTTC. This sequence encodes CASKEETQYF.

This chain's CDR3 is CASSVDLGRGYEQYF. In nucleotides, the CDR3 is TGTGCCAGCAGCGTAGACCTGGGAAGAGGCTACGAGCAGTACTTC. The chain is built from TRBV9 and TRBJ2-7; D not certain. The CDR3 is 15 residues long. V was shortened by 0 bases and J by 3 bases, with 13 bases between the two germline ends. Germline lookup yields CDR1 SGDLS and CDR2 YYNGEE.

This clone was detected only a few times. This chain connects TRBV7-2 to TRBJ2-5; D perhaps matches TRBD1 (7 bases). This CDR3 spans 16 amino acids. The germline gives CDR1 SGHTA, CDR2 FQGNSA. Trimming shortened V by 5 bases and J by 4 bases, and 20 bases separated the two germline ends. CDR3 sequence (DNA): TGTGCCAGCAGCCTGAACGACAGGGAGGATAGAGAGACCCAGTACTTC. Translated, it gives CASSLNDREDRETQYF.

V usage is TRBV5-6 and J usage is TRBJ1-1; TRBD1 agrees at 10 bases. The trim removed 3 bases at V and 2 bases at J, leaving 4 bases unmatched. The CDR3 consists of 15 residues. Germline V gene sequence: CDR1 SGHDT, CDR2 YYEEEE. The DNA for the CDR3 is TGTGCCAGCAGCTGGGGGACAGGGGTAAACACTGAAGCTTTCTTT. The encoded protein is CASSWGTGVNTEAFF.

A few counts support this clone. In DNA, the CDR3 is TGTGCCAGCAGAGGGCCTGGGACCTCGAACACTGAAGCTTTCTTT. Translation: CASRGPGTSNTEAFF. V gene TRBV27 combines with J gene TRBJ1-1, with D tentatively TRBD1 (5 bases). This CDR3 is 15 amino acids long. Trimming left V 6 bases short and J 1 base short, with 15 bases between. Per germline, CDR1 MNHEY and CDR2 SMNVEV (reference sequence).

This rearrangement joins TRBV2 to TRBJ2-3; no definite D call. In germline, CDR1 is SNHLY, CDR2 FYNNEI. The CDR3 runs to 13 residues. The V and J ends lost 5 bases and 5 bases respectively, with 11 bases between them. The CDR3 DNA follows: TGTGCCAGCAGTTTGTCTTTGGTAGATACGCAGTATTTT. Its protein is CASSLSLVDTQYF.

The rearrangement links TRBV10-3 to TRBJ2-2, with a weak D call TRBD2 (5 bases). Germline assignment: CDR1 ENHRY and CDR2 SYGVKD. CDR3 length: 15 residues. Trimming removed 6 bases at V and 2 bases at J, with 13 bases between. The DNA of the CDR3 is TGTGCCATCAGCAGGAGCGGAGACAACACCGGGGAGCTGTTTTTT. It is translated as CAISRSGDNTGELFF.

The chain has TRBV5-5 and TRBJ1-4; the D is unclear. The V end was cut by 6 bases, the J end by 0 bases, with 12 bases between. The CDR3 is 15 amino acids. Germline CDR1 and CDR2: SGHKS and YYEKEE (reference sequence). CDR3 amino acids: CASIPWGATNEKLFF. The CDR3, as DNA: TGTGCCAGCATCCCCTGGGGTGCAACTAATGAAAAACTGTTTTTT.

The V call is TRBV6-6, the J call TRBJ2-7, with TRBD2 identical over 8 bases. The CDR3 sequence is 14 residues long. V dropped 4 bases and J dropped 3; count of bases not matched to a gene: 5. Looked up from germline, CDR1 is MNHNY and CDR2 is SVGAGI (reference sequence). DNA for the CDR3: TGTGCCAGCAGTTCCGGGACTAGAGGCTACGAGCAGTACTTC. The encoded protein is CASSSGTRGYEQYF.

V is TRBV7-9 and J is TRBJ2-5, with TRBD2 as a possible D gene (5 bases). CDR1 and CDR2 from the germline V gene are SEHNR and FQNEAQ (reference sequence). The CDR3 is 15 amino acids. Trimming removed 4 bases from V and 5 bases from J, with 17 bases in between. Here the CDR3 reads CASSSPRGPGETQYF. In DNA, the CDR3 is TGTGCCAGCAGCTCTCCCCGAGGGCCTGGTGAGACCCAGTACTTC.

The V and J genes are TRBV6-1 and TRBJ1-5, with no clear D. The V gene lost 7 bases and the J gene lost 4 bases, with 11 bases spanning the gap. Germline V gene sequence: CDR1 MNHNS, CDR2 SASEGT. This CDR3 has 13 residues. CDR3 residues: CASIPRPNQPQHF. Written as DNA, the CDR3 is TGTGCCAGCATCCCCCGGCCGAATCAGCCCCAGCATTTT.

The J gene is TRBJ1-4, the V gene TRBV28; TRBD1 agrees at 7 bases. Germline trimming cut 10 bases from V and 8 bases from J; bases unmatched to any gene: 10. Per the germline V gene, CDR1 is MDHEN and CDR2 is SYDVKM. The CDR3 loop spans 13 amino acids. The CDR3 DNA is TGTGCCATCACAGGGACAGTACGCGAAAAACTGTTTTTT. Translated: CAITGTVREKLFF. Using reference TRBV28 and TRBJ1-4 for the parts outside the CDR3, the full variable domain is DVKVTQSSRYLVKRTGEKVFLECVQDMDHENMFWYRQDPGLGLRLIYFSYDVKMKEKGDIPEGYSVSREKKERFSLILESASTNQTSMYLCAITGTVREKLFFGSGTQLSVL.

The rearrangement joins TRBV19 to TRBJ2-1; TRBD1 matches at 12 bases. Per germline, CDR1 LNHDA and CDR2 SQIVND (reference sequence). The V segment lost 6 bases and the J segment 6 bases; nucleotides outside the gene matches: 12. The CDR3 sequence is 17 residues long. CDR3 in amino acids: CASRTLRTGQGANEQFF. DNA of the CDR3: TGTGCCAGTAGGACCTTAAGAACGGGACAGGGGGCCAATGAGCAGTTCTTC.

The gene calls are TRBV7-9 and TRBJ2-1; TRBD2 aligns across 8 bases. The CDR3 has 16 residues. Losses at the gene ends were 1 base for V and 2 bases for J; bases not matched to a gene: 4. Germline CDR1 reads SEHNR; CDR2 reads FQNEAQ (reference sequence). The CDR3 DNA follows: TGTGCCAGCAGCTTAGTGGGGCGGGAGGCCTACAATGAGCAGTTCTTC. Residues: CASSLVGREAYNEQFF.

The CDR3 loop reads CASIMDRGHQPQHF. The CDR3 nucleotides are TGTGCCAGCATAATGGACAGGGGGCATCAGCCCCAGCATTTT. The V gene is TRBV2, the J gene TRBJ1-5; 11 nucleotides line up with TRBD1. CDR3 length equals 14 residues. The germline V gene encodes CDR1 SNHLY and CDR2 FYNNEI. V gave up 7 bases and J gave up 5 bases; unmatched junction bases: 4.

The chain couples TRBV6-5 to TRBJ1-2; D uncertain. The V gene lost 0 bases and the J gene lost 2 bases, with 10 bases spanning the gap. Germline assignment: CDR1 MNHEY and CDR2 SVGAGI. The CDR3 is made up of 15 amino acids. CDR3 protein: CASSYSWSSNYGYTF. The CDR3 DNA follows: TGTGCCAGCAGTTACTCATGGTCCTCAAACTATGGCTACACCTTC.

The chain combines TRBV7-9 with TRBJ1-1; D not certain. The CDR3 covers 12 residues. Germline V gene data show CDR1 as SEHNR and CDR2 as FQNEAQ (reference sequence). Trimming stripped 4 bases from V and 1 base from J, with 4 bases between. The CDR3 sequence: CASSYRNTEAFF. CDR3 in DNA: TGTGCCAGCAGCTATCGGAACACTGAAGCTTTCTTT.

The chain carries TRBV27 and TRBJ2-2, with unresolved D. V lost 5 bases and J lost 7, with 8 bases in between. The CDR3 totals 12 residues. Germline CDR1 is MNHEY and CDR2 is SMNVEV (reference sequence). CDR3 protein: CASSRFGGELFF. For the CDR3, the DNA is TGTGCCAGCAGTCGGTTCGGCGGGGAGCTGTTTTTT.

The rearrangement uses TRBV29-1 and TRBJ1-5; 8 nucleotides align to TRBD1. Germline V gene lookup returns CDR1 SQVTM and CDR2 ANQGSEA. Trimming cost V 1 base and J 9 bases; bases outside gene matches: 14. This CDR3 spans 16 amino acids. The DNA for the CDR3 is TGCAGCGTTGAAGCAAATCGGGACAGGCCACCAAGGCCCCAGCATTTT. Residues: CSVEANRDRPPRPQHF.

The chain links TRBV27 to TRBJ1-1, with D perhaps matching TRBD1 (6 bases). The CDR3 length is 14 residues. Trimming took off 2 bases at V and 11 bases at J, with 18 bases between the two ends. Germline V lookup: CDR1 MNHEY, CDR2 SMNVEV (reference sequence). The chain's CDR3 is CASSLRFEGHQAFF. DNA for the CDR3: TGTGCCAGCAGTTTACGGTTTGAGGGACATCAGGCTTTCTTT.

This chain connects TRBV6-1 to TRBJ1-1; the D gene is possibly TRBD1 (5 bases). This CDR3 is 14 amino acids long. Germline V CDR1 and CDR2: MNHNS, SASEGT. V lost 7 bases and J 6 bases, leaving 18 bases between the germline ends. CDR3 loop: CASTFGQGGAEAFF. DNA of the CDR3: TGTGCCAGCACTTTTGGGCAGGGTGGGGCTGAAGCTTTCTTT.

The chain joins TRBV27 to TRBJ2-3, with D possibly matching TRBD2 (5 bases). Per the germline V gene, CDR1 is MNHEY and CDR2 is SMNVEV (reference sequence). The CDR3 runs to 14 residues. V lost 4 bases and J 1 base, leaving 9 bases between the germline ends. The CDR3 DNA reads TGTGCCAGCAGTTACCGGGGAGGCACAGATACGCAGTATTTT. Translated: CASSYRGGTDTQYF.

This clone was detected only once. Here the CDR3 reads CASSITSGTEAFF. CDR3 nucleotide sequence: TGTGCCAGTAGTATTACGTCCGGCACTGAAGCTTTCTTT. The chain uses TRBV19 and TRBJ1-1; no reliable D call. Germline CDR1 LNHDA, CDR2 SQIVND (reference sequence). Deletions cut 3 bases from V and 4 bases from J, with 9 bases between. The CDR3 length is 13 residues.

V is TRBV7-8 and J is TRBJ2-5, with a tentative D call TRBD2 (6 bases). The CDR3 loop spans 14 amino acids. Trimming pared 6 bases from V and 5 bases from J, leaving 16 bases between. In germline, CDR1 is SGHVS, CDR2 FQNEAQ. CDR3 protein: CASSLNPSVETQYF. DNA of the CDR3: TGTGCCAGCAGTTTGAATCCTAGCGTGGAGACCCAGTACTTC.

CDR3 coding DNA: TGTGCCAGCAGTGTCCGGGACATTGGACTCGCGAACACCGGGGAGCTGTTTTTT. This encodes CASSVRDIGLANTGELFF. The genes are TRBV25-1 and TRBJ2-2; D perhaps matches TRBD1 (6 bases). Looked up from germline, CDR1 is MGHDK and CDR2 is SYGVNS. This CDR3 has 18 amino acids. Trimming shortened V by 4 bases and J by 0 bases, and 18 bases separated the two germline ends.

This clone was seen more than once but under ten times. V is TRBV2 and J is TRBJ2-3, with D perhaps TRBD2 (7 bases). Deletions cut 6 bases from V and 10 bases from J, with 20 bases between. Germline assignment: CDR1 SNHLY and CDR2 FYNNEI. The CDR3 totals 14 residues. The CDR3 DNA sequence: TGTGCCAGCAGGGAACAGGGAGGGACCCAGGCGCAGTATTTT. It encodes CASREQGGTQAQYF.